The clone carrying this T cell receptor beta chain has a single count. This record belongs to a study of blood T cell repertoires in COVID-19. This CDR3 comprises 15 residues. Germline CDR1 is SGHDN and CDR2 is FVKESK. V was cut by 2 bases and J by 4 bases, with 14 bases left in between. Sequencing used immunoSEQ multiplex PCR; TCRdb keeps in-frame clones, though not all of them. This table has a few hundred thousand clones, about 88% appearing once. The specimen sequenced was peripheral blood. This TCR was recovered from a man aged 55 to 70 who had recovered from COVID-19. The rearrangement links TRBV14 to TRBJ1-2, with a weak D call TRBD1 (6 bases). DNA of the CDR3: TGTGCCAGCAGCCAATATTCCGGACAGCTCTATGGCTACACCTTC. It specifies CASSQYSGQLYGYTF.